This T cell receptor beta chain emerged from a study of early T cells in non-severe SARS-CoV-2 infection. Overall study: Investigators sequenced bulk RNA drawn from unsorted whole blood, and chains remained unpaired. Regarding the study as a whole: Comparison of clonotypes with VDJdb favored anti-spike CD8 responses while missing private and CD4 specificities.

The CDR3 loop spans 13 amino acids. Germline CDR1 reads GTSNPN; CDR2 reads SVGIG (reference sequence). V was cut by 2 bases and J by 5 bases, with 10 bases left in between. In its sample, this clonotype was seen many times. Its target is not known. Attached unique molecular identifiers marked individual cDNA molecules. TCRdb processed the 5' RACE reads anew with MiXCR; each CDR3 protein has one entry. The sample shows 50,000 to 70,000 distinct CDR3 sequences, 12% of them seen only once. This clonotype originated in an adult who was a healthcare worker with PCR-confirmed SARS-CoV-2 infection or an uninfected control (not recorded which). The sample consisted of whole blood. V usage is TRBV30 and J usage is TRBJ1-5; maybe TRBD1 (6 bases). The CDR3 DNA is TGTGCCTGGAGTACAGGGAGCGATCAGCCCCAGCATTTT. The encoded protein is CAWSTGSDQPQHF.